These 19 T cell receptor beta chains were all obtained from the same sample, sequenced in a study of blood T cells in healthy people across ages. Through a sample-barcoded 5' primer and a J-beta primer mix, a second PCR was run for about 6 to 11 cycles. TCRdb called the 5' RACE reads again in MiXCR, with one record for every CDR3 protein. The data show about 680,000 distinct CDR3 sequences, 49% seen once. The sequencing input was blood. These receptors were obtained from a woman in her sixties in good health.

The chain has TRBV6-2 or TRBV6-3 and TRBJ2-1; D is possibly TRBD2 (6 bases). CDR1 and CDR2 (germline): MNHEY, SVGEGT. This CDR3 contains 13 residues. Between the trimmed V and J ends, which lost 6 bases and 13 bases, there was a span of 19 bases. The CDR3 DNA sequence: TGTGCCAGCAGCAGCGTGGCGGGGCCAGACCAGTTCTTC. Translated, it gives CASSSVAGPDQFF.

This clonotype was recorded a few times. The rearrangement links TRBV20-1 to TRBJ1-4, with D maybe TRBD1 (5 bases). The V end was cut by 6 bases, the J end by 7 bases, with 12 bases between. The germline CDR1 and CDR2 sequences are DFQATT and SNEGSKA (reference sequence). The CDR3 is 12 amino acids. CDR3 sequence (DNA): TGCAGTGCGAGGAACAGGCTTGAAAAACTGTTTTTT. It yields the protein CSARNRLEKLFF.

The chain links TRBV7-2 to TRBJ1-5; D not resolved. CDR3 size: 14 residues. Per the germline V gene, CDR1 is SGHTA and CDR2 is FQGNSA. The ends were cut back, 1 base at V and 7 bases at J, with 11 bases in the middle. Here the CDR3 reads CASSLGVKGQPQHF. The CDR3 DNA sequence: TGTGCCAGCAGCTTAGGGGTTAAGGGCCAGCCCCAGCATTTT.

The sample holds a few counts of this clonotype. A much larger clone sits a single nucleotide away, making a read error possible. The J gene is TRBJ1-2, the V gene TRBV6-5, with D possibly TRBD1 on 5 matching bases. Germline values: CDR1 MNHEY, CDR2 SVGAGI. V lost 2 bases and J lost 2, with 12 bases in between. The CDR3 totals 15 residues. CDR3 residues: CASSYSREGNYGYTF. CDR3 nucleotide sequence: TGTGCCAGCAGTTACAGCCGCGAGGGGAACTATGGCTACACCTTC.

A word on this clonotype: One junction end disagrees with the germline gene, perhaps due to a read error. The CDR3 bases are TGCGCCAGCACCCCGGACAGGGTTAATGAGAAACTGTTTTTT. It specifies CASTPDRVNEKLFF. The chain employs TRBV4-3 and TRBJ1-4, with 8 bases lining up with TRBD1. The CDR3 has 14 residues. Looked up from germline, CDR1 is LGHNA and CDR2 is YSLEER.

A few counts support this clonotype. The gene calls are TRBV5-1 and TRBJ2-7; either TRBD1 or TRBD2 may fit D (6 bases each). There are 14 residues in the CDR3. Trimming cost V 1 base and J 3 bases, with 11 bases left between them. Germline V gives CDR1 SGHRS, CDR2 YFSETQ. The CDR3 DNA sequence: TGCGCCAGCAGCTTGACGGCGGGACACTACGAGCAGTACTTC. Translating it yields CASSLTAGHYEQYF.

This chain uses TRBV20-1 with TRBJ1-1; no clear D gene. This CDR3 is 15 amino acids long. Trimming left V 3 bases short and J 0 bases short, with 14 bases between. Germline V gene sequence: CDR1 DFQATT, CDR2 SNEGSKA (reference sequence). Here the CDR3 reads CSASALFELNTEAFF. The CDR3 nucleotides are TGCAGTGCTAGTGCCCTATTTGAGTTGAACACTGAAGCTTTCTTT.

The chain employs TRBV2 and TRBJ1-5, with 10 bases identical to TRBD1. This CDR3 has 15 amino acids. Germline CDR1 reads SNHLY; CDR2 reads FYNNEI. Trimming at V came to 10 bases and at J to 6 bases, leaving 12 bases not matched to a gene. In nucleotides, the CDR3 is TGTGCCACTTCCCGGGACAGGGGTATTTTTCAGCCCCAGCATTTT. Translation gives CATSRDRGIFQPQHF. The whole variable domain, remainder taken from reference TRBV2 and TRBJ1-5, is EPEVTQTPSHQVTQMGQEVILRCVPISNHLYFYWYRQILGQKVEFLVSFYNNEISEKSEIFDDQFSVERPDGSNFTLKIRSTKLEDSAMYFCATSRDRGIFQPQHFGDGTRLSIL.

The J gene is TRBJ1-2, the V gene TRBV5-1; D might be TRBD1 (6 bases). Trimming took 3 bases from V and 1 from J, leaving 10 bases between them. The CDR3 runs to 14 residues. Per germline, CDR1 SGHRS and CDR2 YFSETQ. The CDR3 spells CASSSSGDNYGYTF. The CDR3 coding sequence is TGCGCCAGCAGCTCCTCAGGGGATAACTATGGCTACACCTTC.

The chain joins TRBV6-5 to TRBJ2-7, with 11 bases that match TRBD2. The germline CDR1 and CDR2 sequences are MNHEY and SVGAGI. The CDR3 totals 16 residues. The V gene end was trimmed by 2 bases and the J gene end by 3 bases; junction bases not matched to a gene: 6. CDR3 DNA sequence: TGTGCCAGCAGTTACGGGGCTAGCGGGAGGATCTACGAGCAGTACTTC. Protein sequence: CASSYGASGRIYEQYF.

This clonotype was observed a handful of times. V is TRBV6-6 and J is TRBJ1-2; D possibly corresponds to TRBD1 (6 bases). V was shortened by 2 bases and J by 3 bases, with 10 bases between the two germline ends. The CDR3 is 14 residues long. The V gene's germline CDR1 is MNHNY and CDR2 SVGAGI (reference sequence). The CDR3 DNA reads as TGTGCCAGCAGTTACCGGGGGCAAGACTATGGCTACACCTTC. Its translation is CASSYRGQDYGYTF.

The chain joins TRBV3-1 to TRBJ2-3; D is uncertain. The CDR3 extends over 15 amino acids. Trimming removed 4 bases from V and 0 bases from J, with 11 bases in between. In germline, CDR1 is LGHDT, CDR2 YNNKEL (reference sequence). The CDR3 sequence is CASSRRKSSTDTQYF. DNA of the CDR3: TGTGCCAGCAGCCGGCGAAAAAGTAGCACAGATACGCAGTATTTT.

The chain carries TRBV20-1 and TRBJ2-1; D is unclear. The germline V gene encodes CDR1 DFQATT and CDR2 SNEGSKA (reference sequence). The CDR3 extends over 15 amino acids. The V end was cut by 3 bases, the J end by 3 bases, with 15 bases between. The CDR3 loop is CSASRRRSCYNEQFF. As DNA, the CDR3 is TGCAGTGCTAGTAGACGCAGGAGCTGCTACAATGAGCAGTTCTTC.

The chain couples TRBV20-1 to TRBJ1-2, with a tentative D call TRBD1 (6 bases). Germline CDR1 and CDR2: DFQATT and SNEGSKA (reference sequence). Trimming removed 3 bases from V and 8 bases from J, with 13 bases in between. The CDR3 sequence is 12 residues long. The CDR3 nucleotides read TGCAGTGCTAGCAGGGGTAGTGAGGGCTACACCTTC. Translated, it gives CSASRGSEGYTF.

With regard to this clonotype: Relative to the germline gene, one junction end is altered; a read error may explain this. The chain joins TRBV28 to TRBJ2-5, with D perhaps TRBD2 (7 bases). The J call may be wrong; the DNA end is better matched by TRBJ2-7. Looked up from germline, CDR1 is MDHEN and CDR2 is SYDVKM. CDR3 length equals 14 residues. The CDR3 reads CASTPPGGSHEQYF. DNA of the CDR3: TGTGCCAGCACCCCCCCGGGGGGCTCCCACGAGCAGTACTTC.

V gene TRBV2 combines with J gene TRBJ1-6; 11 bases agree with TRBD1. V dropped 6 bases and J dropped 5; count of bases not matched to a gene: 3. Germline V gene sequence: CDR1 SNHLY, CDR2 FYNNEI. The CDR3 consists of 15 residues. Here the CDR3 DNA reads TGTGCCAGCAGGGGGACAGGGGGTGATAATTCACCCCTCCACTTT. This encodes CASRGTGGDNSPLHF.

The chain joins TRBV20-1 to TRBJ2-7; the D gene is possibly TRBD2 (5 bases). CDR3 length equals 15 residues. The germline V and J ends were trimmed by 4 bases and 0 bases, with 16 bases remaining between them. Looked up from germline, CDR1 is DFQATT and CDR2 is SNEGSKA (reference sequence). CDR3 sequence reads: CSATNLAESSYEQYF. The DNA of the CDR3 is TGCAGTGCTACTAATCTAGCAGAAAGCTCCTACGAGCAGTACTTC.

V is TRBV4-3 and J is TRBJ1-6; possible D gene TRBD1, 5 bases. CDR1 LGHNA and CDR2 YSLEER come from the germline V gene. V lost 0 bases and J lost 7, with 10 bases in between. CDR3 length: 15 residues. The CDR3, as DNA: TGCGCCAGCAGCCAAGATCGGGGCTTCAATTCACCCCTCCACTTT. Translation gives CASSQDRGFNSPLHF.

The chain links TRBV5-5 to TRBJ1-6; tentatively, D is TRBD1 (5 bases). Looked up from germline, CDR1 is SGHKS and CDR2 is YYEKEE (reference sequence). The CDR3 sequence is 15 residues long. The V end lost 2 bases, the J end lost 9 bases, and 15 bases lay between the germline ends. CDR3 in amino acids: CASSFQAGSSSPLHF. The DNA of the CDR3 is TGTGCCAGCAGCTTTCAGGCAGGGTCGAGTTCACCCCTCCACTTT.